These 17 T cell receptor beta chains originate from one sample sequenced in a study of shared clonotypes between healthy human individuals. Repertoires were generated with immunoSEQ multiplex PCR, while TCRdb's copy carries only in-frame clones and drops some. There are 2,500,000 or so clones in the sample; more than 80% occur only once, and roughly 0.14% lies in the top ten. Sequenced: naive CD4+ T cells sorted from blood. The subset: CD45RA+ positively selected. All receptors come from a man between 18 and 29 years old in good health.

J is TRBJ2-5 and V is TRBV5-4, with TRBD2 matching over 8 bases. The CDR3 is 15 residues long. Trimming took 4 bases from V and 2 from J; bases not matched to a gene: 7. In germline, CDR1 is SGHNT, CDR2 YYREEE (reference sequence). The CDR3 DNA sequence: TGTGCCAGCAGCAGGGGGATAGCGGGACAAGAGACCCAGTACTTC. Translated: CASSRGIAGQETQYF. Variable domain in full (rest from reference TRBV5-4 and TRBJ2-5): ETGVTQSPTHLIKTRGQQVTLRCSSQSGHNTVSWYQQALGQGPQFIFQYYREEENGRGNFPPRFSGLQFPNYSSELNVNALELDDSALYLCASSRGIAGQETQYFGPGTRLLVL.

This chain joins TRBV27 and TRBJ2-1; tentatively, D is TRBD2 (5 bases). Germline V CDR1 and CDR2: MNHEY, SMNVEV (reference sequence). The CDR3 length is 15 residues. Trimming cost V 3 bases and J 7 bases, with 16 bases left between them. The CDR3 loop reads CASSLVYVEVNEQFF. As DNA, the CDR3 is TGTGCCAGCAGTTTGGTATATGTGGAGGTGAATGAGCAGTTCTTC.

This clone was picked up one time. V and J are TRBV20-1 and TRBJ2-7; D is ambiguous. Per germline, CDR1 DFQATT and CDR2 SNEGSKA (reference sequence). CDR3 length equals 11 residues. V was trimmed by 5 bases and J by 2 bases, leaving 7 bases between them. CDR3 bases: TGCAGTGCTGCGAGCCCCTACGAGCAGTACTTC. It translates to CSAASPYEQYF.

The V gene is TRBV10-1, the J gene TRBJ1-1; weak D call: TRBD1 (5 bases). There are 13 residues in the CDR3. Per the germline V gene, CDR1 is WNHNN and CDR2 is SYGVQD (reference sequence). V dropped 6 bases and J dropped 6 bases, with 14 bases sitting between them. The CDR3 DNA is TGCGCCAGCAGACCGGCCGCGGGGGCTGAAGCTTTCTTT. As protein: CASRPAAGAEAFF.

V is TRBV30 and J is TRBJ1-3; unclear D gene. The CDR3 is made up of 13 amino acids. In germline, CDR1 is GTSNPN, CDR2 SVGIG (reference sequence). Trimming left V 0 bases short and J 7 bases short, with 10 bases between. The CDR3 region is CAWSVNQRNTIYF. Here the CDR3 DNA reads TGTGCCTGGAGTGTTAACCAAAGGAACACCATATATTTT.

The chain recombines TRBV7-9 with TRBJ2-5; 10 bases map to TRBD2. The length of the CDR3 is 15 residues. V trimming: 2 bases; J trimming: 2 bases; junction bases outside the gene matches: 2. CDR1 is SEHNR, CDR2 FQNEAQ, per germline (reference sequence). Here the CDR3 DNA reads TGTGCCAGCAGCTTAACTAGCGGGGCTCAAGAGACCCAGTACTTC. Its translation: CASSLTSGAQETQYF.

The chain recombines TRBV7-8 with TRBJ2-1; D may match TRBD1 or TRBD2 (5 bases each). CDR1 is SGHVS, CDR2 FQNEAQ, per germline. V shed 5 bases and J shed 2 bases, with 13 bases lying between them. The CDR3 has 15 residues. The CDR3 loop reads CASSARTGPYNEQFF. CDR3 coding DNA: TGTGCCAGCAGCGCCAGGACGGGACCCTACAATGAGCAGTTCTTC.

The V and J genes are TRBV27 and TRBJ2-7; 10 bases align to TRBD1. Looked up from germline, CDR1 is MNHEY and CDR2 is SMNVEV (reference sequence). This CDR3 region has 15 residues. V shed 5 bases, J shed 6 bases, and the junction held 10 bases outside the gene matches. CDR3 coding DNA: TGTGCCAGCAGTCGACTCCGGGACAGGGGCTCCGAGCAGTACTTC. Translation gives CASSRLRDRGSEQYF.

This chain connects TRBV5-4 to TRBJ2-5; D might be TRBD1 or TRBD2, each matching 5 bases. V was cut by 5 bases and J by 2 bases, with 16 bases left in between. The CDR3 contains 15 residues. Germline loops: CDR1 SGHNT, CDR2 YYREEE (reference sequence). This chain's CDR3 is CASRGSQGPQETQYF. The CDR3 region has the DNA TGTGCCAGCAGGGGGAGTCAGGGACCACAAGAGACCCAGTACTTC.

Here the CDR3 DNA reads TGTGCCAGCTCACCACAAAGAGGGGGCACTGAAGCTTTCTTT. Translated: CASSPQRGGTEAFF. J is TRBJ1-1 and V is TRBV18; a possible D gene is TRBD1 (6 bases). Germline CDR1 and CDR2: KGHSH and LQKENI. This CDR3 has 14 residues. Trimming took 1 base from V and 4 from J, leaving 10 bases between them.

V and J are TRBV4-3 and TRBJ2-6; no clear D. Trimming pared 0 bases from V and 8 bases from J, leaving 17 bases between. Germline values: CDR1 LGHNA, CDR2 YSLEER. The CDR3 loop spans 17 amino acids. The CDR3 bases are TGCGCCAGCAGCCAAGAAGGTATCCTCCAGAGTCCCAACGTCCTGACTTTC. Translated, it gives CASSQEGILQSPNVLTF.

This sequence joins TRBV5-8 and TRBJ1-6, with D hard to call. V shed 4 bases and J shed 14 bases, with 13 bases lying between them. Germline V gives CDR1 SGHTS, CDR2 YDEGEE. The CDR3 covers 12 residues. The chain's CDR3 is CASSPWVESLHF. The CDR3 coding sequence is TGTGCCAGCAGCCCCTGGGTGGAATCCCTCCACTTT.

Comment on this clone: Other DNA sequences in this sample translate to the same CDR3. The chain links TRBV5-1 to TRBJ2-3; D perhaps matches TRBD1 (6 bases). CDR3 length: 14 amino acids. The V gene's germline CDR1 is SGHRS and CDR2 YFSETQ. V was cut by 4 bases and J by 2 bases, with 11 bases left in between. CDR3 residues: CASSLGQHTDTQYF. In DNA, the CDR3 is TGCGCCAGCAGCCTAGGACAGCACACAGATACGCAGTATTTT. Using reference TRBV5-1 and TRBJ2-3 for the parts outside the CDR3, the full variable domain is KAGVTQTPRYLIKTRGQQVTLSCSPISGHRSVSWYQQTPGQGLQFLFEYFSETQRNKGNFPGRFSGRQFSNSRSEMNVSTLELGDSALYLCASSLGQHTDTQYFGPGTRLTVL.

The gene calls are TRBV29-1 and TRBJ2-3; D gene unclear. This CDR3 region has 13 residues. Germline-derived CDR1 and CDR2 are SQVTM and ANQGSEA. Trimming left V 4 bases short and J 0 bases short, with 8 bases between. CDR3 nucleotide sequence: TGCAGCGTTGCGCCGGCTAGCACAGATACGCAGTATTTT. Protein sequence: CSVAPASTDTQYF.

The chain combines TRBV6-6 with TRBJ2-5; 11 bases line up with TRBD2. The CDR3 extends over 13 amino acids. The V segment lost 4 bases and the J segment 5 bases; nucleotides outside the gene matches: 0. Germline CDR1 MNHNY, CDR2 SVGAGI (reference sequence). DNA for the CDR3: TGTGCCAGCAGTTGGACTAGCGGGGAGACCCAGTACTTC. This encodes CASSWTSGETQYF.

The chain links TRBV5-1 to TRBJ1-1, with D perhaps TRBD1 (5 bases). The germline V gene encodes CDR1 SGHRS and CDR2 YFSETQ. V lost 2 bases to trimming and J lost 8 bases, with 16 bases between them. The CDR3 is made up of 14 amino acids. The CDR3 DNA sequence: TGCGCCAGCAGCTTCACAGCTACGGGGGTGGAAGCTTTCTTT. Translation: CASSFTATGVEAFF. Variable domain in full (rest from reference TRBV5-1 and TRBJ1-1): KAGVTQTPRYLIKTRGQQVTLSCSPISGHRSVSWYQQTPGQGLQFLFEYFSETQRNKGNFPGRFSGRQFSNSRSEMNVSTLELGDSALYLCASSFTATGVEAFFGQGTRLTVV.

A few counts support this clone. This chain joins TRBV30 and TRBJ1-2; 7 nucleotides match TRBD1. The V segment lost 8 bases and the J segment 7 bases; nucleotides outside the gene matches: 10. CDR1 GTSNPN and CDR2 SVGIG come from the germline V gene (reference sequence). The CDR3 consists of 12 residues. CDR3 sequence: CAALGQSGGYTF. In DNA, the CDR3 is TGTGCCGCTCTGGGACAGTCTGGTGGCTACACCTTC. The full variable domain, its missing parts supplied by reference TRBV30 and TRBJ1-2, is SQTIHQWPATLVQPVGSPLSLECTVEGTSNPNLYWYRQAAGRGLQLLFYSVGIGQISSEVPQNLSASRPQDRQFILSSKKLLLSDSGFYLCAALGQSGGYTFGSGTRLTVV.